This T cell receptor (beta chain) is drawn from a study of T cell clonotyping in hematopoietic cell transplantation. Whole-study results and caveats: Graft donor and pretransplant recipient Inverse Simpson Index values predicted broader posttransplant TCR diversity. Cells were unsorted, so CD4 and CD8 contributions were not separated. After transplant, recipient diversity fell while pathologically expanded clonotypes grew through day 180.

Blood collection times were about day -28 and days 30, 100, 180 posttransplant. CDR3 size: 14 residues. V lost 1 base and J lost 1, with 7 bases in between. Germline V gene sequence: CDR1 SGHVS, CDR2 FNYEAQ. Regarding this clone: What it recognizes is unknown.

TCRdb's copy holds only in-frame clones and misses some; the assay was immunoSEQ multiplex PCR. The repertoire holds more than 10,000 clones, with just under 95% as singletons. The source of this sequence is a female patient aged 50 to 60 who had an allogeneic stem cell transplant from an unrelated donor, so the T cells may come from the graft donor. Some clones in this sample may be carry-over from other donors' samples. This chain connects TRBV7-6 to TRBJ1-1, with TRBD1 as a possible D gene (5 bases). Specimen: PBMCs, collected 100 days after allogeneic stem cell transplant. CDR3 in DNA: TGTGCCAGCAGCTTAGGGGGGAGGAACACTGAAGCTTTCTTT. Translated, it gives CASSLGGRNTEAFF. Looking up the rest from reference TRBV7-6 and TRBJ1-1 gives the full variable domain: GAGVSQSPRYKVTKRGQDVALRCDPISGHVSLYWYRQALGQGPEFLTYFNYEAQQDKSGLPNDRFSAERPEGSISTLTIQRTEQRDSAMYRCASSLGGRNTEAFFGQGTRLTVV.